Sequencing of this T cell receptor beta chain was carried out in a study of T cell repertoires in cytomegalovirus infection. Study information: CMV infection and matching HLA type were both indicated by public TCR beta signatures. Findings of the study overall: CMV-specific HLA-C-restricted TCR beta clonotypes dominated the ex vivo response. The cumulative frequency of public TCR beta families identified carriers of CMV plus the relevant HLA.

One entry per CDR3 protein results from TCRdb running MiXCR on the reads. The sample has nearly 450,000 distinct CDR3 sequences; roughly a third are singletons. Germline V lookup: CDR1 SNHLY, CDR2 FYNNEI. CDR3 length: 16 residues. V lost 1 base to trimming and J lost 8 bases, with 17 bases between them. For this clonotype: Its antigen remains unknown.

Sequenced input: PBMCs. This chain links TRBV2 with TRBJ1-4, with unresolved D. The origin of this receptor is a human donor in good health (CMV status not recorded). Some clones in this sample may be carry-over from other donors' samples. DNA of the CDR3: TGTGCCAGCAGTGAAGGAGCGGGAGGGTATTGGGAAAAACTGTTTTTT. Translation gives CASSEGAGGYWEKLFF.